Shown below are 5 T cell receptor beta chains from a single sample sequenced in a study of T-cell reconstitution after alpha-beta-depleted transplantation in children (TCRdb year 2016). The meaning of the sample's treatment or condition label: allogeneic hematopoietic cell transplantation with graft depleted of TCRalphabeta T cells and CD19 B cells. Library preparation employed PCR. This sample was sequenced with an Illumina HiSeq 2500. Molecular barcoding was employed in the preparation of TCR libraries, with unique molecular identifiers being used to normalize TCRbeta repertoire quantification. TCRdb applied fastp at Q25 and MiXCR to the public reads, then kept only in-frame beta chains. Each CDR3 protein appears once, grouped with its most common genes and DNA. The sample has about 310,000 distinct CDR3 sequences on record, about a quarter of them singletons. About a tenth of the sample belongs to the ten largest clones.

The source material was PBMCs, mostly from graft donor cells, sampled 180 days after TCRalphabeta/CD19-depleted stem cell transplant. These receptors all stem from a male patient between 10 and 17 years old who had a stem cell transplant for acute lymphoblastic leukemia, so the T cells may come from the graft donor.

This clonotype was seen a few times. The chain is built from TRBV28 and TRBJ2-7; 9 bases are a match to TRBD2. The J segment lost 0 bases and the V segment lost 7 bases, leaving 13 bases of the junction unmatched. Germline CDR1 MDHEN, CDR2 SYDVKM. The CDR3 consists of 17 residues. This CDR3 reads CASTLSGAGGSSYEQYF. The CDR3, as DNA: TGTGCCAGCACCCTAAGCGGGGCGGGAGGGAGCTCCTACGAGCAGTACTTC. Full variable domain (rest looked up from reference TRBV28 and TRBJ2-7): DVKVTQSSRYLVKRTGEKVFLECVQDMDHENMFWYRQDPGLGLRLIYFSYDVKMKEKGDIPEGYSVSREKKERFSLILESASTNQTSMYLCASTLSGAGGSSYEQYFGPGTRLTVT.

This clonotype came up a few times. The chain carries TRBV20-1 and TRBJ2-5; 7 nucleotides agree with TRBD1. This CDR3 is built from 14 residues. CDR1 and CDR2 (germline): DFQATT, SNEGSKA (reference sequence). V shed 8 bases, J shed 6 bases, and the junction held 15 bases outside the gene matches. This chain's CDR3 is CSPNAHRGAKTQYF. The CDR3 bases are TGCAGTCCTAACGCGCACAGGGGAGCGAAGACCCAGTACTTC.

To note about this clonotype: A read error may account for a junction end that differs from germline. CDR3 amino acids: CASILTAGADYGYTF. The CDR3 region has the DNA TGCGCCAGCATCTTGACCGCAGGGGCGGACTATGGCTACACCTTC. The genes are TRBV5-1 and TRBJ1-2; D is perhaps TRBD1 (6 bases). The CDR3 is 15 residues long. Germline V gene lookup returns CDR1 SGHRS and CDR2 YFSETQ.

This clonotype was detected only a few times. CDR3 in DNA: TGCAGCGTTGCGCCGAGTTCCTTGGAGCAGTACTTC. This gives the protein CSVAPSSLEQYF. The V gene is TRBV29-1, the J gene TRBJ2-7; D unclear. This CDR3 contains 12 residues. Per germline, CDR1 SQVTM and CDR2 ANQGSEA. Trimming shortened V by 4 bases and J by 7 bases, and 14 bases separated the two germline ends.

The J gene is TRBJ2-6, the V gene TRBV3-1, with 7 bases matching TRBD2. The CDR3 consists of 19 residues. From germline, CDR1 is LGHDT and CDR2 YNNKEL (reference sequence). V lost 1 base and J lost 5; bases outside the gene matches: 14. Here the CDR3 DNA reads TGTGCCAGCAGCCAAGCCCCGGGCGGGAGCGGCTTGTGGGCCAACGTCCTGACTTTC. As protein: CASSQAPGGSGLWANVLTF.